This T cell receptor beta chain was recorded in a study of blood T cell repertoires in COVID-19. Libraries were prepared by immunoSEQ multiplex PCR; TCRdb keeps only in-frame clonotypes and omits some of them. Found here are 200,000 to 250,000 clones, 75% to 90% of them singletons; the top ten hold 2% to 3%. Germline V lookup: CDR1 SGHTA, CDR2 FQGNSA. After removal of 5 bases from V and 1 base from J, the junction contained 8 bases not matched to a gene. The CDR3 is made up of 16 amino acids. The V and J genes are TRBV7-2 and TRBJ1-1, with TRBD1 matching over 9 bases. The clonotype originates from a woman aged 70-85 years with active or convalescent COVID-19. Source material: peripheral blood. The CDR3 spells CASSPRGQGGNTEAFF. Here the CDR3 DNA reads TGTGCCAGCAGCCCTCGGGGACAGGGAGGGAACACTGAAGCTTTCTTT.